This T cell receptor (beta chain) was obtained from a study of vaccination and CD4 T cells after COVID-19 (dated by TCRdb to 2021 to 2024). Context from the whole study: Convalescent patients had a positive SARS-CoV-2 result on nasal swab PCR, and of these patients, nine had mild disease and one had severe disease. Post-vaccine blood samples were taken a median of 72 days after the second vaccine dose, with a range of roughly 13 to 250 days. Culture stimuli were overlapping spike peptide pools from SARS-CoV-2 and from the common cold coronaviruses HCoV-NL63, HCoV-OC43 and HCoV-229E. In approximately ten COVID-19 convalescent patients and a few infection-naive healthy vaccine recipients, the spike-specific CD4+ TCR repertoire before mRNA vaccination was compared with the repertoire after mRNA vaccination. Participants received two doses of either the Pfizer-BioNTech BNT162b2 vaccine (n=8) or the Moderna mRNA-1273 vaccine (n=2). The convalescent cohort comprised six males and four females, including two Hispanic individuals, seven Caucasians, two Asians and one multiracial person. As controls, cultures received a CEFX viral epitope pool (the positive control), an HIV-1 Nef peptide pool (the negative control), or no peptide at all. Post-COVID blood samples from convalescent patients were collected a median of about 100 days after diagnosis, with a range of roughly 30 to 170 days.

The paper as a whole reports these results and caveats: Nearly all vaccine-specific clones in convalescent patients (304 of 307) were mono-reactive for SARS-CoV-2 spike rather than cross-reactive with common cold coronaviruses. In convalescent patients, a median around 90% of post-vaccine SARS-CoV-2-reactive clones were detected only after vaccination, suggesting vaccine-specific priming. The median count of SARS-CoV-2-reactive clonotypes went up from 20 to 25 after infection to 30 to 40 after vaccination, although the change was not significant. The study included relatively few convalescent patients and did not analyze early timepoints after natural infection.

The treatment or condition tag for this specimen amounts to: roughly 11-day PBMC culture with coronavirus spike peptide pools or control peptides (ViraFEST assay). To expand antigen-specific T cells with peptide pools and then pick out the expanded clonotypes through TCR sequencing, the study relied on the ViraFEST assay. The positive SARS-CoV-2 PCR tests of the convalescent patients were dated from March to December 2020, before the Alpha, Beta and Delta variants emerged in the United States. About 2 million PBMCs per well were cultured in IMDM with approximately 4.9% human AB serum and 8 to 10 IU/ml IL-2, plus 10 ug/ml peptide pools. On days 3 and 7, half of the culture medium was replaced with fresh IL-2-containing medium. Once the cells had been in culture for less than 11 days, the EasySep CD4+ T cell isolation kit was used to isolate CD4+ T cells by negative selection. PBMCs were separated from whole blood using Ficoll-Paque Plus gradient centrifugation and then either used fresh or cryopreserved at -140C. Each culture condition was generally run in triplicate wells.

The library was produced with PCR. DNA from cultured CD4+ T cells was subjected to TCR sequencing with the Oncomine TCR Beta short-read assay at the Johns Hopkins FTIC core. The QIAamp micro DNA kit was used to extract genomic DNA from the cultured CD4+ T cells. Oncomine TCR Beta libraries from cultured CD4+ T cells were pooled using unique dual indexes and sequenced on an Illumina iSeq 100. The authors' pipeline ran thus. Non-productive sequences were removed, and CDR3s not starting with C, not ending with F or W, or shorter than 7 amino acids were discarded. The MANAFEST web application identified antigen-specific clonotypes by comparing peptide-stimulated wells against reference wells and other culture wells. Positive clones required FDR below 0.05, an odds ratio above 5, and productive frequency above 0.1% in at least two of three replicate wells. A clonotype counted as cross-reactive if it showed significant expansion both in the SARS-CoV-2 spike wells and in at least one common cold coronavirus spike condition. Levenshtein distances (stringdist) and unrooted phylogenetic trees (ape) in R version 3.6.1 were used to assess CDR3 homology. The raw public data were reprocessed by TCRdb itself: fastp quality trimming at Q25, MiXCR clonotype calling, in-frame beta chains only. Entries that share a CDR3 protein sequence are merged under the most common genes and DNA. These V and J calls originate from TCRdb's pipeline instead of the authors' own analysis. The sample table lists about 10,000 distinct CDR3 sequences, approximately 60% of them with a count of one. The leading ten clones occupy roughly 17% of the sample.

As regards this clonotype: Its binding antigen is unknown. There are no base qualities to consult, and no much larger clone falls within one base.

Sequencing was done on a sample of CD4+ T cells from blood, cultured in vitro. This sequence originates from a human donor who had recovered from COVID-19.

The CDR3 amino acid sequence is: CATSGGSYEQYF. The nucleotide sequence reads TGTGCCACCTCCGGGGGCTCCTACGAGCAGTACTTC. Recombination joined TRBV7-6 with TRBJ2-7; 6 matching bases give a weak D call of TRBD2. The CDR3, from cysteine to phenylalanine, totals 12 residues. The kept DNA is CDR3 alone, 36 bases in frame from the first base. As encoded in the germline V gene, CDR1 is SGHVS while CDR2 is FNYEAQ. Trimming at the junction amounts to 10 bases on V and 0 bases on J, and the germline ends lie 10 bases apart.